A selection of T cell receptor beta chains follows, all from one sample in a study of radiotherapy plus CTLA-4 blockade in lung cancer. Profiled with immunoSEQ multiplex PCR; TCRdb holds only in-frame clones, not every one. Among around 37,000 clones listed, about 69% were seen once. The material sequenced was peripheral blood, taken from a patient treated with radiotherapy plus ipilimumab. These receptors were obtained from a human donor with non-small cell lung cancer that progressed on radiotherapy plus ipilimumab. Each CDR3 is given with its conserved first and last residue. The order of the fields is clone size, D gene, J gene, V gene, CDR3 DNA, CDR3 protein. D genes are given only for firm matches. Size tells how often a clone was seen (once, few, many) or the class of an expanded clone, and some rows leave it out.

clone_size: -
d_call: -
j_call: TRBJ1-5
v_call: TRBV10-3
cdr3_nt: TGTGCCATTTCTATGGACACCTATCAGCCCCAGCATTTT
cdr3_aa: CAISMDTYQPQHF

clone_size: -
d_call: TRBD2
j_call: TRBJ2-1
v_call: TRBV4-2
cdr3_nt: TGTGCCAGCAGCTCCGGACTAGCGGGAGTGAATGAGCAGTTCTTC
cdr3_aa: CASSSGLAGVNEQFF

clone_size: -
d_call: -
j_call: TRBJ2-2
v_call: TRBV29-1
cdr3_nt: TGCAGCGTTGACAGGGAGAACACCGGGGAGCTGTTTTTT
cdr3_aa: CSVDRENTGELFF

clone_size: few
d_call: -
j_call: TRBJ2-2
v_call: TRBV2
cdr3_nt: TGTGCCAGCAGTGAAATAATGAGGGGGGAGAACACCGGGGAGCTGTTTTTT
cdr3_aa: CASSEIMRGENTGELFF

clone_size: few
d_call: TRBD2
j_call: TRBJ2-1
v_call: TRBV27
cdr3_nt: TGTGCCAGCAGCTCCGGGGGGTGGAGATACAATGAGCAGTTCTTC
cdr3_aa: CASSSGGWRYNEQFF

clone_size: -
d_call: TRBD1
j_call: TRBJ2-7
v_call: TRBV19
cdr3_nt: TGTGCCAGTAGTATCAACAGGGGGCCTGATAGCGAGCAGTACTTC
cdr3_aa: CASSINRGPDSEQYF

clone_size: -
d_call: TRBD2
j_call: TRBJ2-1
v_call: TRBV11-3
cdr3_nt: TGTGCCAGCAGCTTAGGGCGGGAGAGTATCAATGAGCAGTTCTTC
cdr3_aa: CASSLGRESINEQFF

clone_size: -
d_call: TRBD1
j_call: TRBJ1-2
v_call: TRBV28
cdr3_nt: TGTGCCAGCAGTTCGACAGGGGTTACCTATGGCTACACCTTC
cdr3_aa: CASSSTGVTYGYTF

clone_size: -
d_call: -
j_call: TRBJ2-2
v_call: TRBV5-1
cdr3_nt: TGCGCCAGCGGCTATTCTCCAACAGGGACTGACACCGGGGAGCTGTTTTTT
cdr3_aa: CASGYSPTGTDTGELFF

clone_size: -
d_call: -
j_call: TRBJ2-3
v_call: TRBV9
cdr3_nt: TGTGCCAGCAGCGCCGGGGGAACAAGCACAGATACGCAGTATTTT
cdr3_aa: CASSAGGTSTDTQYF

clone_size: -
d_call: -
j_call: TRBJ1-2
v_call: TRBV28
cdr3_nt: TGTGCCAGCACCCGGGGAAGGGCTGGCTACGGCTATGGCTACACCTTC
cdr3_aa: CASTRGRAGYGYGYTF

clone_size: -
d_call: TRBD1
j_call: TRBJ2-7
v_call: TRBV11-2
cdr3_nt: TGTGCCAGCAGCCCGACAGGGTTTGAGCAGTACTTC
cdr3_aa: CASSPTGFEQYF

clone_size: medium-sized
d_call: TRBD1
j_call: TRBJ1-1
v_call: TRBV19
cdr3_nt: TGTGCCAGTACGGAAGGGGGCAGCACTGAAGCTTTCTTT
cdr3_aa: CASTEGGSTEAFF

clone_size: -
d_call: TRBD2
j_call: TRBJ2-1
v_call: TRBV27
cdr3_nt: TGTGCCAGCAGTTTATTTTATCCGGGACTAGCTTTGGGGAGCTCCTACAATGAGCAGTTCTTC
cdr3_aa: CASSLFYPGLALGSSYNEQFF

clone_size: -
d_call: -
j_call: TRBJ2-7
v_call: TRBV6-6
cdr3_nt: TGTGCCAGCAGTTTTTCGGGGGACCTCGGTTACGAGCAGTACTTC
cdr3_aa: CASSFSGDLGYEQYF

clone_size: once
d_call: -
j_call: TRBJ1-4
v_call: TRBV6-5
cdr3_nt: TGTGCCACGGGGCGGGGCTATAATATAGAAAAACTGTTTTTT
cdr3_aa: CATGRGYNIEKLFF

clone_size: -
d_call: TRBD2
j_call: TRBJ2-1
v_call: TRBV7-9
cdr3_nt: TGTGCCAGCAGCTTACAGCGGGAGGTGGTTGAGCAGTTCTTC
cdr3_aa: CASSLQREVVEQFF

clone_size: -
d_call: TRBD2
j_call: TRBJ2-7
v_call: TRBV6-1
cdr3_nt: TGTGCCAGCAGTGAAAGGGGCGGGAGGGCCTACGAGCAGTACTTC
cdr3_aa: CASSERGGRAYEQYF

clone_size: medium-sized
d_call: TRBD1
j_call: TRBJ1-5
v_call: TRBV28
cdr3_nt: TGTGCCAGCAGCTGGACAGGGGGCTCTCAGCCCCAGCATTTT
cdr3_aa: CASSWTGGSQPQHF

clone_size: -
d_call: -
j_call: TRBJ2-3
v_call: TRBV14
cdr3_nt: TGTGCCAGCAGCCCAGGGTACACAGATACGCAGTATTTT
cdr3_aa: CASSPGYTDTQYF

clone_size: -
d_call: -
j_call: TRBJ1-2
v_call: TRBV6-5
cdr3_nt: TGTGCCAGCAGTTACCGTTCTGTGGGGGGATATGGCTACACCTTC
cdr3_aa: CASSYRSVGGYGYTF

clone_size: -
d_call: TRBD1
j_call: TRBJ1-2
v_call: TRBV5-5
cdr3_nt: TGTGCCAGCAGCTTTGAAGGACAGGGTGCGACCCTTTATGGCTACACCTTC
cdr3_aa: CASSFEGQGATLYGYTF

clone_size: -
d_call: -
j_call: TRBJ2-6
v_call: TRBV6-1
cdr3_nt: TGTGCCAGCACGGACTTCTCTGGGGCCAACGTCCTGACTTTC
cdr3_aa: CASTDFSGANVLTF

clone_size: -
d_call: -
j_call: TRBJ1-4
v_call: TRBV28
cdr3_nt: TGTGCCAGCAGTCCCCCACAGGGCACCCCGGCAACTAATGAAAAACTGTTTTTT
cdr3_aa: CASSPPQGTPATNEKLFF

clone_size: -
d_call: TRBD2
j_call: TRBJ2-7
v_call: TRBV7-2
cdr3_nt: TGTGCCAGCAGCCGGACTAGCGGGAGTCGCGAGCAGTACTTC
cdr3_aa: CASSRTSGSREQYF

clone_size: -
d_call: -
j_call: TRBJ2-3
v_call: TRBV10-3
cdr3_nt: TGTGCCATTTCGAGACAGGCCCTCGGCAAAGGGGGGAGGGGCACAGATACGCAGTATTTT
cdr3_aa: CAISRQALGKGGRGTDTQYF

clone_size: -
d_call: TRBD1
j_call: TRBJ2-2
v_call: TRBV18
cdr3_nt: TGTGCCAGCTCAAGTGGACAGGCCGAGGACACCGGGGAGCTGTTTTTT
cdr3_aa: CASSSGQAEDTGELFF

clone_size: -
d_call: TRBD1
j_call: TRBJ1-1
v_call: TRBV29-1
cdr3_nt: TGCAGCGTGCTACAGGGGGTGAACACTGAAGCTTTCTTT
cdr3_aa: CSVLQGVNTEAFF

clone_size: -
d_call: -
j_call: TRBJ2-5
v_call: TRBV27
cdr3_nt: TGTGCCAGCAGTCCACAGGGATCACAAGAGACCCAGTACTTC
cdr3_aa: CASSPQGSQETQYF

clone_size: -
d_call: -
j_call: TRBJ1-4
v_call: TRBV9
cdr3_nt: TGTGCCAGCAGCGTAGACAGGGACCTTAATGAAAAACTGTTTTTT
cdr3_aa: CASSVDRDLNEKLFF

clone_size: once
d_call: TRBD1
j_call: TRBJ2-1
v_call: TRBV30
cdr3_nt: TGTGCCTGGACTTTAGGGGGCCTCACCTACAATGAGCAGTTCTTC
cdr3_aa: CAWTLGGLTYNEQFF

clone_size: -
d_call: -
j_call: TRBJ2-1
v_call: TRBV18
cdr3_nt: TGTGCCAGCTCACCCCCGTTCCCCGCTAGGGCTAATGAGCAGTTCTTC
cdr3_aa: CASSPPFPARANEQFF